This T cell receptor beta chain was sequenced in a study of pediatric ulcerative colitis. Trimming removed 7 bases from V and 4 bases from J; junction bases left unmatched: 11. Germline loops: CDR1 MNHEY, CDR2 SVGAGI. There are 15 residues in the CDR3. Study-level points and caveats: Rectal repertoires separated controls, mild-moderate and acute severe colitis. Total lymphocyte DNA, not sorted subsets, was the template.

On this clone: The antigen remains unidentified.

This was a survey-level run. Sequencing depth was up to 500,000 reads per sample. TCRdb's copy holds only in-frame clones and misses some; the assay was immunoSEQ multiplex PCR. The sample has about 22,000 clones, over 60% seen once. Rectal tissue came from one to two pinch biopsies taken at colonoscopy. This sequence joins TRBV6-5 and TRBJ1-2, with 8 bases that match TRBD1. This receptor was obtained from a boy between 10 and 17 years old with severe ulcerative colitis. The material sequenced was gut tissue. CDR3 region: CASTKTGTGSYGYTF. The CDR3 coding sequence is TGTGCCAGCACCAAAACCGGGACAGGAAGCTATGGCTACACCTTC.